The TCR beta chain under discussion was sequenced for a study of chemoradiotherapy in HPV16-positive cancers. Using immunoSEQ multiplex PCR, the repertoire was profiled, and TCRdb retains in-frame clones only, with some absent. Seen here are over 8,000 clones, approximately 70% observed once, and the top ten hold 13% to 15%. From germline, CDR1 is SGHTA and CDR2 FQGNSA. This CDR3 has 15 residues. V was clipped by 4 bases and J by 6 bases, with 13 bases between them. This clone was picked up a small number of times. The genes are TRBV7-2 and TRBJ1-6; D remains unclear. The clonotype originates from a human donor with HPV-associated anogenital cancer. This specimen was taken from a patient who underwent chemoradiotherapy. The CDR3 spells CASSSSGASNSPLHF. The CDR3, as DNA: TGTGCCAGCAGCTCCAGCGGTGCCAGTAATTCACCCCTCCACTTT.